This T cell receptor beta chain was sequenced for a study of blood T cell repertoires in COVID-19. With 2 bases removed from V and 3 bases from J, the gap between germline ends came to 9 bases. The CDR3 loop spans 14 amino acids. The V gene's germline CDR1 is SEHNR and CDR2 FQNEAQ (reference sequence). This table comes from immunoSEQ multiplex PCR, and its TCRdb copy is limited to in-frame clones, with some not included. The sample contains roughly 320,000 clones, about nine tenths of which appear only once. Resolution of symptoms, clearance, or two negative PCRs was present in recovered Cohort 3 donors.

The chain has TRBV7-9 and TRBJ2-3, with D perhaps TRBD2 (5 bases). Sequences were obtained from PBMCs or T cells enriched from blood (not recorded which). The origin of this receptor is a young man who had recovered from COVID-19. CDR3 bases: TGTGCCAGCAGCTTACCGGGGAAGACAGATACGCAGTATTTT. Translating gives CASSLPGKTDTQYF.